The sequence of this T cell receptor beta chain was determined in a study of blood T cell repertoires in COVID-19. CDR3 length equals 15 residues. V lost 2 bases to trimming and J lost 5 bases; unmatched junction nucleotides: 7. CDR1 and CDR2 (germline): SGHNT, YYREEE (reference sequence). Using immunoSEQ multiplex PCR, the repertoire was profiled, and TCRdb retains in-frame clones only, with some absent. Of 75,000 to 100,000 clones in the sample, around 82% are singletons; the top ten hold under 7.5%. The genes are TRBV5-4 and TRBJ2-3; 8 bases are a match to TRBD2. The sequenced sample consisted of peripheral blood. The receptor was isolated from a man over 45 with active or convalescent COVID-19. CDR3 in amino acids: CASSFFRGGVDTQYF. CDR3 DNA sequence: TGTGCCAGCAGCTTTTTTCGGGGGGGCGTAGATACGCAGTATTTT.